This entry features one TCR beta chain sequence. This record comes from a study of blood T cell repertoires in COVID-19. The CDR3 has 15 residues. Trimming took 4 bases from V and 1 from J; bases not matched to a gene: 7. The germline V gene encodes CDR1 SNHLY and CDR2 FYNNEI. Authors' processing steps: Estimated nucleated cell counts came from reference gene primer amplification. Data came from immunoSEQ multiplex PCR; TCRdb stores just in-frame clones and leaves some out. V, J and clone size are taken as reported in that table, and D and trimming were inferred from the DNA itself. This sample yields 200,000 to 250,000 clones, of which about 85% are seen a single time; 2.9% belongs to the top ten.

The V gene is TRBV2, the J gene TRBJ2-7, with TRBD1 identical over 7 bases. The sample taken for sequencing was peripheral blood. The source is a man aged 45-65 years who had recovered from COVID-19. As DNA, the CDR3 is TGTGCCAGCAGTGCCCCCCGGGACAGATCCTACGAGCAGTACTTC. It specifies CASSAPRDRSYEQYF.